This T cell receptor beta chain was documented in a study of T cell responses to AZD1222 COVID-19 vaccine. The repertoire was sequenced with immunoSEQ multiplex PCR; TCRdb's copy has only in-frame clones and lacks some. The sample includes some 84,000 clones, 80% to 90% of them seen just once. Germline assignment: CDR1 SGHRS and CDR2 YFSETQ. The CDR3 is 14 residues long. With 5 bases clipped from V and 6 bases from J, the junction kept 7 bases outside the gene matches. The chain employs TRBV5-1 and TRBJ1-2, with TRBD1 matching 10 bases. The sample here was peripheral blood, taken on day 0 of AZD1222 vaccination. This TCR came from an adult in good health. The CDR3 sequence: CASSRQGASDGYTF. The CDR3 DNA reads TGCGCCAGCAGTAGACAGGGGGCGAGCGATGGCTACACCTTC.